Following are 22 T cell receptor delta chains from one sample sequenced in a study of gamma-delta chains in newborns, infants, children. TCRdb applied CATT to the reads for clone calling. The sample holds approximately 5,200 delta-chain clones; approximately 5.6% are singletons and the top ten take around 6.4%. The sample consisted of blood. The receptors were gathered from a child who was a newborn, infant or young child, either healthy, febrile or measles-vaccinated (not recorded which).

This clone is labeled medium-sized. The genes are TRDV2 and TRDJ1; 8 nucleotides agree with TRDD3. The CDR3 has 18 residues. CDR1 is GEAIGNYY, CDR2 EKD, per germline. The V gene end was trimmed by 5 bases and the J gene end by 10 bases; junction bases not matched to a gene: 26. The DNA for the CDR3 is TGTGCCTGTGCCCCCGTCACTGCGGGATACGGGCCTCAACCGGGACTCATCTTT. This translates into CACAPVTAGYGPQPGLIF.

This clone was counted between two and nine times. A single base separates this from a much larger clone, so it may be a read error. CDR3 coding DNA: TGTGCCTGTGGCCCCGCCGGGGGGATCCTCCATCAACTCATCTTT. This encodes CACGPAGGILHQLIF. The V call is TRDV2, the J call TRDJ1; the match to TRDD3 covers 7 bases. The CDR3 has 15 residues. The V segment lost 5 bases and the J segment 9 bases; nucleotides outside the gene matches: 17. Germline assignment: CDR1 GEAIGNYY and CDR2 EKD.

This clone was counted a few times. TCRdb's listed protein matches a much larger clone and diverges from this DNA's translation at residue 14, likely through a read error; the protein shown comes from the DNA. The rearrangement joins TRDV2 to TRDJ1; 12 bases align to TRDD3. CDR1 GEAIGNYY and CDR2 EKD come from the germline V gene. This CDR3 comprises 18 residues. CDR3 sequence: CACEGPLGDTRNTGKLIF. The DNA for the CDR3 is TGTGCCTGTGAAGGCCCGCTGGGGGATACGCGTAACACCGGTAAACTCATCTTT.

Comments on this clone: Since a much larger clone is just one base distant, this may be a read error. The chain links TRDV2 to TRDJ1; D is undetermined. CDR3 size: 16 residues. CDR1 and CDR2 from the germline V gene are GEAIGNYY and EKD. V gave up 0 bases and J gave up 4 bases, with 17 bases separating them. Here the CDR3 DNA reads TGTGCCTGTGACACCGAGGTCTCCCCGTACGGCGATAAACTCATCTTT. Translation gives CACDTEVSPYGDKLIF.

Turning to this clone: The TCRdb protein fails to match the DNA translation at residue 4; the protein reported here was translated from the DNA. The DNA of the CDR3 is TGTGCCTGTAACCCGATTCCTACGAGGACAAGAAACACCGATAAACTCATCTTT. Encoded protein: CACNPIPTRTRNTDKLIF. The chain uses TRDV2 and TRDJ1; 7 nucleotides align to TRDD2. CDR1 is GEAIGNYY, CDR2 EKD, per germline. Trimming took 6 bases from V and 0 from J; bases not matched to a gene: 18. This CDR3 comprises 18 residues.

This clone was counted between two and nine times. This may come from a read error, since a much larger clone is one base off. Within the sample, other DNA sequences also encode this same CDR3. The chain uses TRDV2 and TRDJ2; 7 bases match TRDD3. CDR3 length: 17 residues. The V gene end was trimmed by 0 bases and the J gene end by 3 bases; junction bases not matched to a gene: 9. Germline-derived CDR1 and CDR2 are GEAIGNYY and EKD. The CDR3 coding sequence is TGTGCCTGTGACACCGTACTAGGGGATATGGTGACAGCACAACTCTTCTTT. It is translated as CACDTVLGDMVTAQLFF.

In its sample, this clone ranks as medium-sized. Other DNA sequences in the sample encode the same CDR3. The chain joins TRDV2 to TRDJ2; D might be TRDD3 (6 bases). Trimming removed 1 base at V and 0 bases at J, with 17 bases between. This CDR3 has 18 amino acids. Germline loops: CDR1 GEAIGNYY, CDR2 EKD. The DNA of the CDR3 is TGTGCCTGTGACACAATGGGGGTTCCCTCTACTTTGACAGCACAACTCTTCTTT. Its protein product is CACDTMGVPSTLTAQLFF.

By its share, this clone is medium-sized. The rearrangement uses TRDV2 and TRDJ3, with a possible D match to TRDD3 (5 bases). The V and J ends lost 0 bases and 1 base respectively, with 15 bases between them. Germline-derived CDR1 and CDR2 are GEAIGNYY and EKD. CDR3 length: 19 residues. The CDR3 coding sequence is TGTGCCTGTGACACCCCTGGGCCTCCCCAATCCTGGGACACCCGACAGATGTTTTTC. Translating it yields CACDTPGPPQSWDTRQMFF.

By share, this clone counts as medium-sized. Other DNA sequences within the sample encode an identical CDR3. The chain is built from TRDV1 and TRDJ1; no clear D. Germline-derived CDR1 and CDR2 are TSWWSYY and QGS. The CDR3 spans 16 residues. V shed 3 bases and J shed 1 base, with 15 bases lying between them. DNA of the CDR3: TGTGCTCTTGGGGACCCCCTTGCTCGCCCCACCGATAAACTCATCTTT. It codes for CALGDPLARPTDKLIF.

A word on this clone: Translating this DNA gives a protein that differs at residue 4 from the TCRdb one, which belongs to a much larger clone; a read error is likely, and the protein shown is this translation. The chain is built from TRDV2 and TRDJ3; possibly TRDD1 for D (5 bases). The CDR3 totals 18 residues. Between the trimmed V and J ends, which lost 5 bases and 0 bases, there was a span of 16 bases. Germline V gene data show CDR1 as GEAIGNYY and CDR2 as EKD. The CDR3 region is CACGRIDVGSWDTRQMFF. The CDR3 DNA follows: TGTGCCTGTGGCAGAATAGATGTGGGCTCCTGGGACACCCGACAGATGTTTTTC.

Worth noting for this clone: Only one base separates this from a far larger clonotype, so it likely reflects a read error. V and J are TRDV2 and TRDJ1; maybe TRDD3 (6 bases). The CDR3 spans 14 residues. CDR1 and CDR2 (germline): GEAIGNYY, EKD. The CDR3 DNA is TGTGCCTGTGACACCTGGGGGTACACCGGTAAACTCATCTTT. Protein sequence: CACDTWGYTGKLIF.

This clone turned up a few times. The chain recombines TRDV2 with TRDJ1; 10 bases agree with TRDD3. CDR3 length: 21 amino acids. From germline, CDR1 is GEAIGNYY and CDR2 EKD. J lost 0 bases, V lost 3 bases, and 21 bases had no gene match. CDR3 DNA sequence: TGTGCCTGTGACCCCCTCCCCTTCCTCCGGGGGGATACGTCCCACACCGATAAACTCATCTTT. It translates to CACDPLPFLRGDTSHTDKLIF.

Concerning this clone itself: A much larger clone lies a single base off, so this may be a read error. V gene TRDV2 combines with J gene TRDJ3, with 13 bases that match TRDD3. V trimming: 0 bases; J trimming: 2 bases; junction bases outside the gene matches: 9. The CDR3 has 21 amino acids. Germline assignment: CDR1 GEAIGNYY and CDR2 EKD. The CDR3 region has the DNA TGTGCCTGTGACACCGTACTGGGGGATACGCGGAGCACCTGGGACACCCGACAGATGTTTTTC. Translation: CACDTVLGDTRSTWDTRQMFF.

This clone occurred once. This sample includes further DNA sequences coding for the same CDR3. The V gene was left uncalled, and the J gene is TRDJ1; the D call TRDD3 from the table was never checked on the DNA. CDR3 size: 21 residues. CDR3 DNA: TGTGCCTGTGACACGGTTGCTGGGGGATACCGGCCCCCTCCTCTCACCGATAAACTCATCTTT. It is translated as CACDTVAGGYRPPPLTDKLIF.

As regards this clone: This may stem from a read error, because a much larger clone lies one nucleotide away. The chain is built from TRDV1 and TRDJ1; 11 bases are a match to TRDD3. TCRdb is silent on the J gene; assignment here came from matching the DNA to germline. This CDR3 has 21 amino acids. J gave up 1 base and V 1 base, and 17 bases lay outside the gene matches. Germline values: CDR1 TSWWSYY, CDR2 QGS. The CDR3 DNA sequence: TGTGCTCTTGGGGAACCAGTTAAGTGCACCTATGGGGGATACGGCACCGATAAACTCATCTTT. Its protein is CALGEPVKCTYGGYGTDKLIF.

This clone is categorized as medium-sized. V is TRDV2 and J is TRDJ1, with 13 positions matching TRDD3. The germline V gene has CDR1 GEAIGNYY and CDR2 EKD. The V gene end was trimmed by 1 base and the J gene end by 5 bases; junction bases not matched to a gene: 12. The CDR3 covers 18 residues. In DNA, the CDR3 is TGTGCCTGTGACACTGTCGGGACTGGGGGATACGAAGCTGATAAACTCATCTTT. Amino acid sequence: CACDTVGTGGYEADKLIF.

This clone was recorded a few times. A junction end diverges from the germline sequence, so it may reflect a read error. This chain links TRDV2 with TRDJ1, with TRDD3 matching 8 bases. The CDR3 totals 14 residues. In germline, CDR1 is GEAIGNYY, CDR2 EKD. The CDR3 nucleotides read TGTGCCTGTGACACTCTGGGGGAAACCGATAAACTCACCTTT. As protein: CACDTLGETDKLTF.

The V call is TRDV2, the J call TRDJ3, with 11 bases aligning to TRDD3. The CDR3 consists of 19 residues. After removal of 0 bases from V and 0 bases from J, the junction contained 3 bases not matched to a gene. CDR1 and CDR2 (germline): GEAIGNYY, EKD. The CDR3 protein is CACDTWGIRSSWDTRQMFF. The CDR3 DNA sequence: TGTGCCTGTGACACCTGGGGGATACGGAGCTCCTGGGACACCCGACAGATGTTTTTC.

In regard to this clone: Possible read error: a much larger clone is one base away. The sample has other DNA sequences that encode this CDR3 too. The chain links TRDV2 to TRDJ1; the match to TRDD3 covers 13 bases. The trim removed 2 bases at V and 11 bases at J, leaving 19 bases unmatched. CDR3 length: 18 amino acids. Germline CDR1 reads GEAIGNYY; CDR2 reads EKD. CDR3 sequence reads: CACDMIKPDWGIRDRLIF. CDR3 DNA sequence: TGTGCCTGTGACATGATCAAACCTGACTGGGGGATACGCGACCGTCTCATCTTT.

In the case of this clone: A much bigger clone sits one base away, suggesting this may be a read error. The chain has TRDV2 and TRDJ1, with 13 bases aligning to TRDD3. The CDR3 totals 20 residues. The V gene's germline CDR1 is GEAIGNYY and CDR2 EKD. In nucleotides, the CDR3 is TGTGCCTGTGACACCGTCGTACTGGGGGATACGCGTACATACACCGATAAACCCATCTTT. Its translation: CACDTVVLGDTRTYTDKPIF.

A word on this clone: A read error is likely here: a far larger clone is one base away. Within the sample, other DNA sequences also encode this same CDR3. The genes are TRDV2 and TRDJ1, with TRDD3 matching over 8 bases. Germline CDR1 GEAIGNYY, CDR2 EKD. Trimming at V came to 1 base and at J to 3 bases, leaving 3 bases not matched to a gene. This CDR3 is built from 14 residues. For the CDR3, the DNA is TGTGCCTGTGACACTCTGGGGGACGCCGATAAACTCATCTTT. Protein: CACDTLGDADKLIF.

V usage is TRDV1 and J usage is TRDJ1; 8 bases agree with TRDD3. In the absence of a J gene in TCRdb, the DNA was matched to germline to assign it here. The V gene end was trimmed by 3 bases and the J gene end by 0 bases; junction bases not matched to a gene: 33. The CDR3 covers 25 residues. Per germline, CDR1 TSWWSYY and CDR2 QGS. The CDR3 bases are TGTGCTCTTGGGGACCTATCCCCGGGGGTCCTAAGGGGGGTAGTCTACTGGGGGGACACCGATAAACTCATCTTT. This sequence encodes CALGDLSPGVLRGVVYWGDTDKLIF.